The 32 T cell receptor beta chains reported below all come from one sample, sequenced in a study of beta chain features in type 1 diabetes. The sequenced template was cDNA made from the entire isolated RNA. Some clones are missing from TCRdb's copy, which holds only in-frame ones; the method was immunoSEQ multiplex PCR. The table records over 150,000 clones, roughly 8.1% of them present only once. The sample was central memory CD4+ T cells from blood. The receptors were sampled from a man aged 18 to 30 in good health.

The chain couples TRBV5-4 to TRBJ2-3; 8 nucleotides line up with TRBD2. The CDR3 totals 16 residues. The germline V gene encodes CDR1 SGHNT and CDR2 YYREEE (reference sequence). V was pared by 0 bases and J by 2 bases, with 5 bases of the junction left unmatched. CDR3 in amino acids: CASSLVVGRATDTQYF. For the CDR3, the DNA is TGTGCCAGCAGCTTGGTGGTCGGGAGGGCCACAGATACGCAGTATTTT.

CDR3 in DNA: TGTGCCAGCAGCCCGAGCAGGTCTGGAAACACCATATATTTT. Translated: CASSPSRSGNTIYF. This chain links TRBV11-2 with TRBJ1-3; D uncertain. Per the germline V gene, CDR1 is SGHAT and CDR2 is FQNNGV. V gave up 5 bases and J gave up 1 base, with 9 bases separating them. CDR3 length: 14 residues.

This clone was seen only a few times. The CDR3 loop is CASSRLTEQPQHF. DNA of the CDR3: TGTGCCAGCAGTAGGCTGACTGAGCAGCCCCAGCATTTT. The chain links TRBV2 to TRBJ1-5; D unclear. The germline V gene has CDR1 SNHLY and CDR2 FYNNEI. V was cut by 5 bases and J by 7 bases, with 12 bases left in between. CDR3 length: 13 residues.

At least ten counts were recorded for this clone. V gene TRBV18 combines with J gene TRBJ1-1, with TRBD1 as a possible D gene (6 bases). CDR3 length: 16 amino acids. V was pared by 3 bases and J by 1 base, with 15 bases between. CDR1 KGHSH and CDR2 LQKENI come from the germline V gene. CDR3 amino acids: CASSPSQGRQNTEAFF. CDR3 sequence (DNA): TGTGCCAGCTCACCGTCCCAGGGGCGACAGAACACTGAAGCTTTCTTT.

This chain joins TRBV4-3 and TRBJ2-1; 15 bases are shared with TRBD2. Trimming took 0 bases from V and 10 from J; bases not matched to a gene: 13. This CDR3 comprises 19 residues. Germline V lookup: CDR1 LGHNA, CDR2 YSLEER. CDR3 protein: CASSQDWTTGTSGRREQFF. The CDR3 DNA sequence: TGCGCCAGCAGCCAAGATTGGACCACCGGGACTAGCGGGAGGAGGGAGCAGTTCTTC.

V gene TRBV7-2 combines with J gene TRBJ2-1; TRBD2 matches at 13 bases. The CDR3 spans 16 residues. Trimming took 1 base from V and 7 from J; bases not matched to a gene: 4. In germline, CDR1 is SGHTA, CDR2 FQGNSA. This chain's CDR3 is CASSLGTSGGGNEQFF. As DNA, the CDR3 is TGTGCCAGCAGCTTAGGGACTAGCGGGGGTGGGAATGAGCAGTTCTTC.

This clone was seen a few times. The rearrangement uses TRBV11-2 and TRBJ2-5; a possible D gene is TRBD2 (6 bases). V dropped 3 bases and J dropped 4 bases, with 12 bases sitting between them. This CDR3 spans 14 amino acids. Germline CDR1 and CDR2: SGHAT and FQNNGV. CDR3 loop: CASSLGGGTETQYF. CDR3 bases: TGTGCCAGCAGCTTGGGAGGAGGGACAGAGACCCAGTACTTC.

J is TRBJ1-2 and V is TRBV29-1; the D is unclear. In germline, CDR1 is SQVTM, CDR2 ANQGSEA. This CDR3 has 13 residues. Trimming took 2 bases from V and 2 from J, leaving 9 bases between them. The CDR3 spells CSVEIAQNYGYTF. In DNA form, the CDR3 reads TGCAGCGTTGAAATCGCCCAGAACTATGGCTACACCTTC.

J is TRBJ1-3 and V is TRBV4-1; D unresolved. V dropped 0 bases and J dropped 2 bases, with 8 bases sitting between them. Germline lookup yields CDR1 MGHRA and CDR2 YSYEKL. The CDR3 runs 15 residues. CDR3 in amino acids: CASSQDRGAGNTIYF. CDR3 sequence (DNA): TGCGCCAGCAGCCAAGATCGGGGAGCTGGAAACACCATATATTTT.

This clone came up a few times. This chain uses TRBV5-1 with TRBJ2-5; D gene ambiguous. There are 13 residues in the CDR3. Trimming removed 4 bases at V and 5 bases at J, with 12 bases between. Germline V gene data show CDR1 as SGHRS and CDR2 as YFSETQ. The CDR3 sequence is CASSPDTWETQYF. As DNA, the CDR3 is TGCGCCAGCAGCCCAGACACTTGGGAGACCCAGTACTTC.

The CDR3 nucleotides are TGCGCCAGCAGGACCCTAGCGGGGGATTACGAGCAGTACTTC. It is translated as CASRTLAGDYEQYF. This chain links TRBV5-1 with TRBJ2-7; 10 bases match TRBD2. Germline values: CDR1 SGHRS, CDR2 YFSETQ. There are 14 residues in the CDR3. With 5 bases clipped from V and 4 bases from J, the junction kept 6 bases outside the gene matches.

This clone was observed at least ten times. Compared with germline, one end of the junction differs, possibly owing to a read error. The chain combines TRBV7-7 with TRBJ2-7; D possibly corresponds to TRBD2 (6 bases). In germline, CDR1 is SSHAT, CDR2 FNYEAQ (reference sequence). The CDR3 is 15 amino acids. The DNA of the CDR3 is TGTGCTAGCAGCTTAGCGCCCGGGAGTGTTTACGAGCAGTACTTC. It specifies CASSLAPGSVYEQYF.

This clone was observed a few times. The chain recombines TRBV29-1 with TRBJ2-2; TRBD2 agrees at 14 bases. The trim removed 6 bases at V and 3 bases at J, leaving 9 bases unmatched. This CDR3 has 17 amino acids. In germline, CDR1 is SQVTM, CDR2 ANQGSEA. The CDR3 bases are TGCAGCGTCCTGACTAGCGGGGGGGCCATTGACACCGGGGAGCTGTTTTTT. It encodes CSVLTSGGAIDTGELFF.

J is TRBJ2-3 and V is TRBV7-9, with no clear D. The germline V gene encodes CDR1 SEHNR and CDR2 FQNEAQ (reference sequence). This CDR3 comprises 18 residues. V was cut by 0 bases and J by 0 bases, with 16 bases left in between. The chain's CDR3 is CASSLAFASASSTDTQYF. In DNA form, the CDR3 reads TGTGCCAGCAGCTTAGCCTTCGCCAGCGCCTCTAGCACAGATACGCAGTATTTT.

This clone was picked up a small number of times. The J gene is TRBJ1-1, the V gene TRBV13; tentative D call: TRBD1 (6 bases). The CDR3 spans 14 residues. V was pared by 5 bases and J by 7 bases, with 17 bases between. Germline assignment: CDR1 PRHDT and CDR2 FYEKMQ (reference sequence). CDR3 region: CASSRQDSLIEAFF. In nucleotides, the CDR3 is TGTGCCAGCAGCCGCCAGGACAGTCTAATTGAAGCTTTCTTT.

This clone was counted only a few times. The chain employs TRBV15 and TRBJ1-5; no reliable D call. V was clipped by 6 bases and J by 3 bases, with 6 bases between them. The CDR3 sequence is 12 residues long. Germline CDR1 reads LNHNV; CDR2 reads YYDKDF (reference sequence). The CDR3 reads CATRRPNQPQHF. In DNA, the CDR3 is TGTGCCACCAGGAGGCCCAATCAGCCCCAGCATTTT.

This clone turned up a few times. This chain uses TRBV5-1 with TRBJ1-1, with a weak D call TRBD1 (5 bases). Germline V lookup: CDR1 SGHRS, CDR2 YFSETQ. V lost 4 bases to trimming and J lost 1 base, with 17 bases between them. This CDR3 has 16 amino acids. CDR3 DNA: TGCGCCAGCAGCCCATGGTTGGGGGGTGAGAACACTGAAGCTTTCTTT. It encodes CASSPWLGGENTEAFF.

This chain joins TRBV7-3 and TRBJ1-2, with 9 bases aligning to TRBD1. The ends lost 4 bases at V and 5 bases at J; junction bases unmatched: 8. Germline lookup yields CDR1 SGHTA and CDR2 FQGTGA. This CDR3 is 15 amino acids long. In DNA form, the CDR3 reads TGTGCCAGCAGCTCCGGGACAGGGAGTGGGTATGGCTACACCTTC. Its translation is CASSSGTGSGYGYTF.

The V and J genes are TRBV19 and TRBJ2-7; D is possibly TRBD2 (6 bases). Germline V CDR1 and CDR2: LNHDA, SQIVND (reference sequence). V was clipped by 6 bases and J by 3 bases, with 12 bases between them. The CDR3 covers 13 residues. CDR3: CASSAGLLYEQYF. CDR3 bases: TGTGCCAGTAGCGCGGGACTCCTCTACGAGCAGTACTTC.

This clone was seen a few times. The chain combines TRBV29-1 with TRBJ1-1, with 10 nucleotides matching TRBD1. Germline V lookup: CDR1 SQVTM, CDR2 ANQGSEA. J was trimmed by 8 bases and V by 4 bases; bases with no gene match: 7. The CDR3 spans 13 residues. CDR3 loop: CSVGTGGNGEAFF. CDR3 sequence (DNA): TGCAGCGTTGGGACAGGGGGAAACGGAGAAGCTTTCTTT.

This clone turned up a few times. V gene TRBV6-1 combines with J gene TRBJ2-3; D is perhaps TRBD1 (5 bases). Between the trimmed V and J ends, which lost 2 bases and 2 bases, there was a span of 8 bases. In germline, CDR1 is MNHNS, CDR2 SASEGT. The CDR3 extends over 14 amino acids. In DNA, the CDR3 is TGTGCCAGCAGTGAACAGGGTCCCACAGATACGCAGTATTTT. It translates to CASSEQGPTDTQYF.

The chain carries TRBV21-1 and TRBJ2-1; TRBD1, as called in the table, went unchecked against the DNA. TRBV21-1 is a recognized pseudogene. CDR3 size: 17 residues. CDR3 coding DNA: TGTGCCAGCAGCAAGCAGCTACCGGGACAGAGATACAATGAGCAGTTCTTC. Protein sequence: CASSKQLPGQRYNEQFF.

This clone was seen a few times. The rearrangement links TRBV7-3 to TRBJ2-3; D is unclear. In germline, CDR1 is SGHTA, CDR2 FQGTGA. Trimming took off 4 bases at V and 0 bases at J, with 8 bases between the two ends. CDR3 size: 14 residues. CDR3: CASSSRASTDTQYF. In nucleotides, the CDR3 is TGTGCCAGCAGCTCCCGAGCGAGCACAGATACGCAGTATTTT. The full variable domain, its missing parts supplied by reference TRBV7-3 and TRBJ2-3, is GAGVSQTPSNKVTEKGKYVELRCDPISGHTALYWYRQSLGQGPEFLIYFQGTGAADDSGLPNDRFFAVRPEGSVSTLKIQRTERGDSAVYLCASSSRASTDTQYFGPGTRLTVL.

CDR3 DNA: TGTGCCAGCAGCCCCTCCGGGGGAGGGACCCAGTACTTC. Its translation: CASSPSGGGTQYF. The chain combines TRBV11-2 with TRBJ2-5; TRBD2 might be the D (6 bases). The germline V gene has CDR1 SGHAT and CDR2 FQNNGV. This CDR3 contains 13 residues. V lost 5 bases and J lost 7, with 14 bases in between.

This rearrangement joins TRBV28 to TRBJ1-5; D gene uncertain. This CDR3 is 15 amino acids long. Germline loops: CDR1 MDHEN, CDR2 SYDVKM. The V and J ends lost 6 bases and 0 bases respectively, with 12 bases between them. CDR3 nucleotides: TGTGCCAGCAGCTCTGACACATATAGCAATCAGCCCCAGCATTTT. Translating it yields CASSSDTYSNQPQHF.

The chain recombines TRBV19 with TRBJ2-5; TRBD2 is a possible D gene (5 bases). The CDR3 contains 13 residues. The V end was cut by 10 bases, the J end by 5 bases, with 17 bases between. Germline V gene data show CDR1 as LNHDA and CDR2 as SQIVND (reference sequence). The CDR3 loop reads CATTRGNTETQYF. The CDR3 nucleotides read TGTGCCACCACCCGGGGTAATACGGAGACCCAGTACTTC.

The chain joins TRBV28 to TRBJ1-1; 8 bases align to TRBD1. The CDR3 sequence is 12 residues long. The V gene's germline CDR1 is MDHEN and CDR2 SYDVKM. V trimming: 10 bases; J trimming: 4 bases; junction bases outside the gene matches: 5. The CDR3 nucleotides are TGTGCCATCAGGGGGCAAGGCACTGAAGCTTTCTTT. Translating it yields CAIRGQGTEAFF.

This clone was picked up many times. The J gene is TRBJ2-3, the V gene TRBV5-1, with 7 bases identical to TRBD2. This CDR3 is built from 14 residues. From germline, CDR1 is SGHRS and CDR2 YFSETQ. J lost 5 bases, V lost 5 bases, and 8 bases had no gene match. The CDR3, as DNA: TGCGCCAGCAGTCCAGCGGGGTATCAAGATACGCAGTATTTT. This encodes CASSPAGYQDTQYF. The variable domain in full, with the rest retrieved from reference TRBV5-1 and TRBJ2-3, is KAGVTQTPRYLIKTRGQQVTLSCSPISGHRSVSWYQQTPGQGLQFLFEYFSETQRNKGNFPGRFSGRQFSNSRSEMNVSTLELGDSALYLCASSPAGYQDTQYFGPGTRLTVL.

V and J are TRBV2 and TRBJ1-2; TRBD1 matches at 9 bases. V shed 6 bases, J shed 3 bases, and the junction held 8 bases outside the gene matches. This CDR3 has 15 amino acids. From germline, CDR1 is SNHLY and CDR2 FYNNEI. In DNA form, the CDR3 reads TGTGCCAGCAGCATTAGACAGGGGGTAGACTATGGCTACACCTTC. It yields the protein CASSIRQGVDYGYTF. Supplemented by reference TRBV2 and TRBJ1-2, the full variable domain reads EPEVTQTPSHQVTQMGQEVILRCVPISNHLYFYWYRQILGQKVEFLVSFYNNEISEKSEIFDDQFSVERPDGSNFTLKIRSTKLEDSAMYFCASSIRQGVDYGYTFGSGTRLTVV.

V gene TRBV18 combines with J gene TRBJ1-3, with a weak D call TRBD1 (6 bases). Germline V gives CDR1 KGHSH, CDR2 LQKENI. V lost 2 bases to trimming and J lost 4 bases, with 15 bases between them. CDR3 size: 16 residues. This CDR3 reads CASSPSQGHRGNTIYF. CDR3 nucleotide sequence: TGTGCCAGCTCACCATCACAGGGACACCGAGGAAACACCATATATTTT.

This clone was found a few times. The V and J genes are TRBV6-5 and TRBJ2-2; 7 positions agree with TRBD2. CDR1 is MNHEY, CDR2 SVGAGI, per germline. The CDR3 length is 15 residues. V lost 7 bases, J lost 3 bases, and 8 bases stayed unmatched. The CDR3 region is CASTTGGPDTGELFF. Here the CDR3 DNA reads TGTGCCAGCACCACGGGGGGACCGGACACCGGGGAGCTGTTTTTT.

This clone came up many times. This chain links TRBV28 with TRBJ2-7; TRBD2 is a possible D gene (6 bases). Trimming shortened V by 5 bases and J by 5 bases, and 19 bases separated the two germline ends. CDR3 size: 15 residues. Per the germline V gene, CDR1 is MDHEN and CDR2 is SYDVKM. This CDR3 is CASSTPTRSQDEQYF. CDR3 nucleotide sequence: TGTGCCAGCAGTACCCCGACTAGAAGTCAAGACGAGCAGTACTTC.